This T cell receptor beta chain was sequenced during a study of CD8 T cells in ankylosing spondylitis. V lost 5 bases, J lost 4 bases, and 23 bases lay in between. This CDR3 region has 17 residues. The germline gives CDR1 SGHVS, CDR2 FQNEAQ. TCRdb passed the 5' RACE reads through MiXCR, listing each CDR3 protein once. This table holds 200,000 or so distinct CDR3 sequences, around a sixth found once. The sample taken for sequencing was blood, either unsorted or a sorted T cell fraction (not recorded which). This TCR derives from a male donor aged 10-30 years with ankylosing spondylitis or in good health (not recorded which). The chain recombines TRBV7-8 with TRBJ1-1; D ambiguous. CDR3 coding DNA: TGTGCCAGCAGCCCCCACCCGAGCTTAGGGCGAGGCACTGAAGCTTTCTTT. It codes for CASSPHPSLGRGTEAFF.